This note documents a single T cell receptor beta chain sequence. These data belong to a study of control samples from healthy donors and cancer patients. The table came from immunoSEQ multiplex PCR; TCRdb's copy has only in-frame clones and leaves some out. The profile shows around 230,000 clones, over 90% of them singletons. This TCR derives from a man over 45 in good health. Sequenced input: blood.

In nucleotides, the CDR3 is TGTGCCAGCAGCTTGAGGAGAGGAGGTGAGCAGTTCTTC. This translates into CASSLRRGGEQFF. This rearrangement joins TRBV5-8 to TRBJ2-1; TRBD2 is a possible D gene (5 bases). From germline, CDR1 is SGHTS and CDR2 YDEGEE. CDR3 length: 13 residues. The germline V and J ends were trimmed by 1 base and 9 bases, with 11 bases remaining between them.